This paragraph covers one T cell receptor (beta chain) sequence. No antigen is known for it. Base qualities are missing; no much larger clone stands one base away. The CDR3 regions of human TCRbeta chains were analyzed by immunosequencing. The authors processed their data as follows. Repertoire TCRs were matched against a reference library of SARS-CoV-2-specific TCRs generated with the MIRA antigen-specificity platform. Breadth was defined as the fraction of unique TCRs that were SARS-CoV-2-associated. Depth was defined as the fraction of total T cells that were SARS-CoV-2-associated. Using the MIRA data, every spike-specific TCR was mapped to the spike region that the TCR reacted to and assigned to either a CD4 or a CD8 class. Log10-transformed breadth and depth values were compared by one-way ANOVA with Sidak's multiple comparisons tests. Imported from immuneACCESS, the table was reduced by TCRdb to in-frame sequences with V and J called. These copies leave out some clones; in studies compared against another copy, an unresolved V gene accounts for under half, and the cause of the remainder is not known. V and J calls and clone size are as listed in that table; D and trimming were resolved from the DNA. This sample holds roughly 180,000 clones; over 80% were observed only once. The ten largest clones take up approximately 1.9% of the sample.

Reading from cysteine to phenylalanine, the CDR3 counts 16 amino acids. The entry retains the CDR3 DNA only, 48 bases that are in frame from base 1. CDR1 is given as SGHTA and CDR2 as FQGNSA, both from the germline V gene. Trimming costs V 5 bases and J 6 bases, and their ends lie 20 bases apart. The time point label here, explained by the study, means: baseline before first vaccination. Vaccinee samples were obtained from the UK trials COV001 and COV002, which included a single-blind randomized controlled phase 2/3 trial of AZD1222 (ChAdOx1 nCoV-19) in healthy adults. For TCRbeta chain sequencing, PBMC samples from trial participants were taken at day 0 and at day 28 after the second dose. The sample originates from a study of T cell responses to AZD1222 COVID-19 vaccine (dated by TCRdb to about 2021). Broadly, across the study: AZD1222 recipients whose second dose came at about 4 weeks and those whose second dose came at about 12 weeks were combined into one group, since spike-specific TCR depth and breadth did not differ between the two schedules. Trial participants were enrolled by age into subgroups of 18-55, 56-69 and 70-plus years, and around 150, 29 and 61 TCR-sequenced participants, respectively, were included in these subgroups. TCR sequencing covered 230 to 250 trial participants: about 210 given two doses of AZD1222 and approximately 26 given two doses of MenACWY control vaccine. On the study overall, not on this receptor specifically: No day 14 peak-response samples were available, so repertoires were characterized only after the peak T cell response. CD4 TCRs associated with the vaccine covered the entire spike protein, and the dominant responses were in regions 160-218 and 743-854. Reportedly, almost half of the unique spike-specific TCRs recognized epitopes lying outside the regions that are mutated in the B.1.351 and B.1.1.7 variants. In the small 56-69-year group, the increase in depth fell short of significance, most likely because of low power. Conclusions about previously exposed vaccinees are limited, since just 6 or 7 AZD1222 recipients were seropositive for SARS-CoV-2 at baseline. After two AZD1222 doses, both the breadth and the depth of spike-specific TCRs were significantly higher than at day 0 and than in MenACWY recipients. Participants were mostly white British and included more females than males, and it was suggested by the authors that clonal diversity may have been underestimated.

The source material was peripheral blood, sampled on day 0 of AZD1222 vaccination. The TCR originated in an adult in good health. This sequence uses TRBV7-2 and TRBJ2-4, with the D gene not confidently named. The DNA sequence is as follows: TGTGCCAGCAGCGCCCATTACCGCGAACGAAGAAACATTCAGTACTTC. Translated, it gives CASSAHYRERRNIQYF.